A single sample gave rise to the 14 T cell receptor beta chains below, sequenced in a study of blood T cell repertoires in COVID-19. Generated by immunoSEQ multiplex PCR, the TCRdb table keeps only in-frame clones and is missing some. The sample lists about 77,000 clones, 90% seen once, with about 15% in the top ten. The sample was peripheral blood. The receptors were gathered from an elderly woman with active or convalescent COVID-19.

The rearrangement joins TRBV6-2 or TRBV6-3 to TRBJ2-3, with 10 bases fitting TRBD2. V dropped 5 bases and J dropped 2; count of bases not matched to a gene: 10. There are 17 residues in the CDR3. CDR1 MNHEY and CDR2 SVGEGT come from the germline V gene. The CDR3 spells CASSHLRSGGATDTQYF. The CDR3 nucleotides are TGTGCCAGCAGTCATCTCCGCAGCGGGGGGGCCACAGATACGCAGTATTTT.

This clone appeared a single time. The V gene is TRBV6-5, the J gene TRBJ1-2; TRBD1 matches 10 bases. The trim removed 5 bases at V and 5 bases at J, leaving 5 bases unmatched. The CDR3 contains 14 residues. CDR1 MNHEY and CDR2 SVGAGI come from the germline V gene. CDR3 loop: CASSPTGGKYGYTF. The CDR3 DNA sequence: TGTGCCAGCAGTCCGACAGGGGGCAAATATGGCTACACCTTC.

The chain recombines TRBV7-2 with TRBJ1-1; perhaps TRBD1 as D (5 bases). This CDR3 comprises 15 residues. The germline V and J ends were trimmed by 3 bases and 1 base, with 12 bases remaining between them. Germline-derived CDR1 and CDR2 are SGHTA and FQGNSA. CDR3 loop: CASSFRQRENTEAFF. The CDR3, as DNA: TGTGCCAGCAGCTTTCGACAGAGAGAGAACACTGAAGCTTTCTTT.

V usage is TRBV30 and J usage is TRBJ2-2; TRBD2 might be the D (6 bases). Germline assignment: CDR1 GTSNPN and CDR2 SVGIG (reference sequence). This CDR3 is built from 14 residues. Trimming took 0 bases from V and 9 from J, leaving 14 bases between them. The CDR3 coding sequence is TGTGCCTGGAGTGTGGGACTCCTCTCCAGGGAGCTGTTTTTT. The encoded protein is CAWSVGLLSRELFF.

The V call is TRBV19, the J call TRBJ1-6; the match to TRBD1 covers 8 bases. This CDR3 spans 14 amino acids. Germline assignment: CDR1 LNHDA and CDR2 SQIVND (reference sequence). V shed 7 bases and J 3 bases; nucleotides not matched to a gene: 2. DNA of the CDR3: TGTGCCAGTACCACAGGGGGCTATAATTCACCCCTCCACTTT. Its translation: CASTTGGYNSPLHF.

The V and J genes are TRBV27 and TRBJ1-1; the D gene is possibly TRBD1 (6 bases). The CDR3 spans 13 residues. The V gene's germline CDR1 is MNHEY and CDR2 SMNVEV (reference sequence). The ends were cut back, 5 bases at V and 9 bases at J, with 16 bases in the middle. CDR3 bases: TGTGCCAGCAGTCCACTCGACAGGACGCAAGCTTTCTTT. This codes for CASSPLDRTQAFF.

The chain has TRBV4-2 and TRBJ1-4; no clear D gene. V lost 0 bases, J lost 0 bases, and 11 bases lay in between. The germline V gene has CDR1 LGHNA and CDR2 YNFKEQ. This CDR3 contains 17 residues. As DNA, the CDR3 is TGTGCCAGCAGCCAAGATGAGACTTCCGCAACTAATGAAAAACTGTTTTTT. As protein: CASSQDETSATNEKLFF.

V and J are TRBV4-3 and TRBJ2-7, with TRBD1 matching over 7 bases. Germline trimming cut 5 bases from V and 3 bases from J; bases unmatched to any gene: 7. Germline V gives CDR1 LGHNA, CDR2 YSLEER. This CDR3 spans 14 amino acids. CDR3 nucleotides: TGCGCCAGCAGCACTGACAGGGTTAGCTACGAGCAGTACTTC. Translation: CASSTDRVSYEQYF.

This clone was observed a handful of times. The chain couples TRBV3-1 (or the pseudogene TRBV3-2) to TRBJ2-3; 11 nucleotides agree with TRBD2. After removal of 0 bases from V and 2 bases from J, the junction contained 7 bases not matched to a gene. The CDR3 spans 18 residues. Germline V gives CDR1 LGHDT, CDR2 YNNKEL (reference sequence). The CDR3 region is CASSQDTGTSGPTDTQYF. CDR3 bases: TGTGCCAGCAGCCAAGATACCGGGACTAGCGGCCCCACAGATACGCAGTATTTT.

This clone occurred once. CDR3 sequence: CASSSFRGWSNQPQHF. The CDR3 DNA is TGTGCCAGCAGCTCATTCAGGGGGTGGAGCAATCAGCCCCAGCATTTT. V is TRBV7-8 and J is TRBJ1-5; 7 positions match TRBD1. V gave up 4 bases and J gave up 1 base; unmatched junction bases: 7. The germline V gene has CDR1 SGHVS and CDR2 FQNEAQ. The CDR3 is 16 amino acids. The whole variable domain, remainder taken from reference TRBV7-8 and TRBJ1-5, is GAGVSQSPRYKVAKRGQDVALRCDPISGHVSLFWYQQALGQGPEFLTYFQNEAQLDKSGLPSDRFFAERPEGSVSTLKIQRTQQEDSAVYLCASSSFRGWSNQPQHFGDGTRLSIL.

In nucleotides, the CDR3 is TGCGCCAGCAGCCGGACAGGGACTGGCACAGATACGCAGTATTTT. Translation: CASSRTGTGTDTQYF. This chain uses TRBV5-1 with TRBJ2-3, with 8 bases that match TRBD1. The germline CDR1 and CDR2 sequences are SGHRS and YFSETQ. V shed 4 bases and J 1 base; nucleotides not matched to a gene: 5. This CDR3 is built from 15 residues.

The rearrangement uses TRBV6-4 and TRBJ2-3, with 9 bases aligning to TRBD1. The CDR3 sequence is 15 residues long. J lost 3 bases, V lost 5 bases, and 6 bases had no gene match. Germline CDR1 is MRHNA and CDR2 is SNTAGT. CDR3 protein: CASSKTGGGTDTQYF. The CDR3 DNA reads TGTGCCAGCAGTAAGACAGGGGGTGGTACAGATACGCAGTATTTT.

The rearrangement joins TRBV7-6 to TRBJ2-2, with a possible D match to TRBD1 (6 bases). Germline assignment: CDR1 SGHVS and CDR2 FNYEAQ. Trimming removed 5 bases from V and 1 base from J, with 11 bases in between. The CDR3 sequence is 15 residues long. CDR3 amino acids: CASSLGTLNTGELFF. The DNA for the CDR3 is TGTGCCAGCAGCCTAGGGACATTGAACACCGGGGAGCTGTTTTTT.

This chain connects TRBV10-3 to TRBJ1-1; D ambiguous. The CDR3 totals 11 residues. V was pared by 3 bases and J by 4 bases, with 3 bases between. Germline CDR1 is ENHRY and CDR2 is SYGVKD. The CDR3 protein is CAISDRTEAFF. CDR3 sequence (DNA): TGTGCCATCAGTGATCGCACTGAAGCTTTCTTT.